The text below deals with one TCR beta chain. The entry originates in a study of shared clonotypes between healthy human individuals. Generated by immunoSEQ multiplex PCR, the TCRdb table keeps only in-frame clones and is missing some. The repertoire holds some 2,100,000 clones, with almost 96% as singletons. Trimming removed 3 bases from V and 5 bases from J, with 14 bases in between. The CDR3 is 14 amino acids. Germline-derived CDR1 and CDR2 are SGHVS and FNYEAQ. The sample comprised naive CD4+ T cells sorted from blood. As for subset: CD45RA+ positively selected. This receptor was identified in a man between 18 and 35 years old in good health. The chain uses TRBV7-6 and TRBJ2-7, with a possible D match to TRBD2 (5 bases). As DNA, the CDR3 is TGTGCCAGCAGCTTGCAAGAGGGAACCCACGAGCAGTACTTC. Protein: CASSLQEGTHEQYF.